This T cell receptor (beta chain) came from a study of blood T cell repertoires in COVID-19. At the level of the study: The United States, Italy and Spain were the sources of the acute and convalescent COVID-19 samples. The analysed material was cDNA or gDNA that came from T cells, B-cell-depleted T cells, or PBMCs.

Authors' data handling: Using reference gene primer amplification, nucleated cell counts were estimated. Generated by immunoSEQ multiplex PCR, the TCRdb table keeps only in-frame clones and is missing some. The D gene and trimming were derived from the DNA, and the V and J assignments and clone size from that table. The data contain about 200,000 clones, more than 65% of them singletons. With 2 bases removed from V and 7 bases from J, the gap between germline ends came to 15 bases. The CDR3 consists of 15 residues. Germline CDR1 is SGDLS and CDR2 is YYNGEE. This chain connects TRBV9 to TRBJ2-2; perhaps TRBD1 as D (6 bases). Sequencing used peripheral blood. The sequence was obtained from a woman over 75 with acute or convalescent COVID-19. The CDR3 reads CASSVSTGNSGELFF. The DNA for the CDR3 is TGTGCCAGCAGCGTTTCCACAGGGAATAGCGGGGAGCTGTTTTTT.